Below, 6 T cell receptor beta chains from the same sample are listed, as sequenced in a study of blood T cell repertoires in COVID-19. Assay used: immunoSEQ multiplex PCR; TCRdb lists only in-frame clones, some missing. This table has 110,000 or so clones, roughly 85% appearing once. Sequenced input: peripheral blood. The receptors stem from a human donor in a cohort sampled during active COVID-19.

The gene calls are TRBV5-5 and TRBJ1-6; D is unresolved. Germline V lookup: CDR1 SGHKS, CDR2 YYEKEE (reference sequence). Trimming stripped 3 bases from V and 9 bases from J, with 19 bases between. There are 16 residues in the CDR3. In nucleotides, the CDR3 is TGTGCCAGCAGCTCGAACACAGCACCGGGGATTTCACCCCTCCACTTT. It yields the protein CASSSNTAPGISPLHF. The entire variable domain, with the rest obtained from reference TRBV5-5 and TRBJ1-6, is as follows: DAGVTQSPTHLIKTRGQQVTLRCSPISGHKSVSWYQQVLGQGPQFIFQYYEKEERGRGNFPDRFSARQFPNYSSELNVNALLLGDSALYLCASSSNTAPGISPLHFGNGTRLTVT.

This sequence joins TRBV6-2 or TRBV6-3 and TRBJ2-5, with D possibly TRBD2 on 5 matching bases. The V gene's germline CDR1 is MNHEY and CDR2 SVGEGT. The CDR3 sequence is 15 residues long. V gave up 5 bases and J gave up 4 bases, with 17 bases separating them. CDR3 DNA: TGTGCCAGCAGTCCCTCTTTGACCCGGGGAGAGACCCAGTACTTC. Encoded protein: CASSPSLTRGETQYF.

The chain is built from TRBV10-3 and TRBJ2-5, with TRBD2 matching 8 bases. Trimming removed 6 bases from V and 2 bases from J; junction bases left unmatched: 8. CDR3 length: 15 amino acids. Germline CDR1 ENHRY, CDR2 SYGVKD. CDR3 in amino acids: CAIRSRGGPQETQYF. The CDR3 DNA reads TGTGCCATCAGATCACGGGGGGGCCCTCAAGAGACCCAGTACTTC.

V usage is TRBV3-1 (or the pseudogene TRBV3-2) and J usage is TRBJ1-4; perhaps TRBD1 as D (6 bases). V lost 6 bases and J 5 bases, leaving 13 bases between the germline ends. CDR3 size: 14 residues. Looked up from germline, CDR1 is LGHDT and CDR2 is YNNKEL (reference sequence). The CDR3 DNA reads TGTGCCAGCAGGCGGACAGTTCCGAATGAAAAACTGTTTTTT. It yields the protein CASRRTVPNEKLFF.

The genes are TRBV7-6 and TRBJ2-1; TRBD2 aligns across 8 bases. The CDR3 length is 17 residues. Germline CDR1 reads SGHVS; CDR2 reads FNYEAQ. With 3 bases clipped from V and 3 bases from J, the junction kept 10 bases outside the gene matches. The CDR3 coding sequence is TGTGCCAGCAGCTTGACGGGGGGGCCTCAGGTCTACAATGAGCAGTTCTTC. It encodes CASSLTGGPQVYNEQFF. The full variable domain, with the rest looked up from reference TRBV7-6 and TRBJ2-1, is GAGVSQSPRYKVTKRGQDVALRCDPISGHVSLYWYRQALGQGPEFLTYFNYEAQQDKSGLPNDRFSAERPEGSISTLTIQRTEQRDSAMYRCASSLTGGPQVYNEQFFGPGTRLTVL.

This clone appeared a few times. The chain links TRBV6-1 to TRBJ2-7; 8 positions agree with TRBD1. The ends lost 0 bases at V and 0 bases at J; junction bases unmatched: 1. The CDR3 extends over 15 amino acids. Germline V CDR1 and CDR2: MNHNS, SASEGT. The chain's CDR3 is CASSEAQGASYEQYF. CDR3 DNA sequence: TGTGCCAGCAGTGAAGCCCAGGGGGCCTCCTACGAGCAGTACTTC.